The 21 T cell receptor beta chains below were found in one sample sequenced in a study of beta chain features in type 1 diabetes. General study results and limits: Significant though moderate, a shortening of TCRB CDR3s appeared in all four CD4+ subsets of Type 1 diabetes patients.

These receptors lack a known antigen. The investigators reverse transcribed all of the isolated RNA, so they sequenced expressed TCRB transcripts. TCRdb's table, derived via immunoSEQ multiplex PCR, lists solely in-frame clones and lacks some. Here the sample spans roughly 250,000 clones, 20% being singletons. The sample consisted of naive CD4+ T cells from blood. The source of these receptors is a woman between 40 and 55 years old with type 1 diabetes.

This rearrangement joins TRBV4-1 to TRBJ2-5, with TRBD2 matching over 9 bases. V lost 4 bases and J lost 4; bases outside the gene matches: 7. This CDR3 comprises 15 residues. Germline V gives CDR1 MGHRA, CDR2 YSYEKL. CDR3 nucleotide sequence: TGCGCCAGCAGCCCCCCCGGGACTAGCATAGAGACCCAGTACTTC. Translated, it gives CASSPPGTSIETQYF.

The chain uses TRBV5-4 and TRBJ1-4; 7 bases fit TRBD1. The germline gives CDR1 SGHNT, CDR2 YYREEE (reference sequence). This CDR3 comprises 14 residues. The ends lost 0 bases at V and 6 bases at J; junction bases unmatched: 2. CDR3 nucleotides: TGTGCCAGCAGCTTGGACAGGGGACATGAAAAACTGTTTTTT. This encodes CASSLDRGHEKLFF.

In its sample, this clone was seen a few times. The V and J genes are TRBV5-1 and TRBJ2-5; no definite D call. V was pared by 4 bases and J by 5 bases, with 15 bases between. CDR1 and CDR2 (germline): SGHRS, YFSETQ. The CDR3 has 14 amino acids. The CDR3 DNA follows: TGCGCCAGCAGCCCTCGACTGTTGGCGGAGACCCAGTACTTC. It translates to CASSPRLLAETQYF.

This clone appeared a few times. The chain combines TRBV9 with TRBJ2-5; maybe TRBD1 (7 bases). This CDR3 has 14 amino acids. Trimming pared 2 bases from V and 8 bases from J, leaving 16 bases between. Germline-derived CDR1 and CDR2 are SGDLS and YYNGEE. The CDR3 loop reads CASSVSGDSPTQYF. Here the CDR3 DNA reads TGTGCCAGCAGCGTCTCGGGGGACAGTCCAACCCAGTACTTC.

The V and J genes are TRBV7-6 and TRBJ2-1; D may be TRBD1 (6 bases). V was cut by 4 bases and J by 14 bases, with 18 bases left in between. CDR1 is SGHVS and CDR2 is FNYEAQ in the germline V gene. The CDR3 has 13 residues. The CDR3 bases are TGTGCCAGCAGCTACAGCCGGGACACACGAGAGTTCTTC. Its protein is CASSYSRDTREFF.

The CDR3 DNA is TGTGCCAGCAGTCCTATGGGGGGGGGCTACGAGCAGTACTTC. Encoded protein: CASSPMGGGYEQYF. The chain combines TRBV28 with TRBJ2-7; TRBD2 agrees at 7 bases. The V gene's germline CDR1 is MDHEN and CDR2 SYDVKM. CDR3 length equals 14 residues. Trimming at V came to 5 bases and at J to 3 bases, leaving 7 bases not matched to a gene. The complete variable domain, with remaining parts taken from reference TRBV28 and TRBJ2-7, reads DVKVTQSSRYLVKRTGEKVFLECVQDMDHENMFWYRQDPGLGLRLIYFSYDVKMKEKGDIPEGYSVSREKKERFSLILESASTNQTSMYLCASSPMGGGYEQYFGPGTRLTVT.

V and J are TRBV25-1 and TRBJ2-3; 8 bases map to TRBD1. Germline trimming cut 0 bases from V and 2 bases from J; bases unmatched to any gene: 4. The CDR3 has 16 amino acids. The germline gives CDR1 MGHDK, CDR2 SYGVNS. CDR3: CASSEYRTGNTDTQYF. The CDR3 DNA is TGTGCCAGCAGTGAATATCGGACAGGGAACACAGATACGCAGTATTTT.

The chain carries TRBV6-5 and TRBJ2-7; TRBD1 matches 8 bases. Germline CDR1 is MNHEY and CDR2 is SVGAGI. J gave up 0 bases and V 7 bases, and 5 bases lay outside the gene matches. The CDR3 runs 14 residues. The CDR3 protein is CASNPGQVSYEQYF. The CDR3, as DNA: TGTGCCAGCAACCCGGGACAGGTCTCCTACGAGCAGTACTTC.

This clone turned up a few times. The chain combines TRBV11-2 with TRBJ2-5; D not certain. Per germline, CDR1 SGHAT and CDR2 FQNNGV. The CDR3 has 15 amino acids. Trimming pared 0 bases from V and 2 bases from J, leaving 10 bases between. The CDR3 sequence: CASSLDGGLQETQYF. The CDR3 region has the DNA TGTGCCAGCAGCTTAGATGGCGGCTTACAAGAGACCCAGTACTTC.

This clone showed up just a few times. The V and J genes are TRBV5-4 and TRBJ2-3; 11 nucleotides line up with TRBD2. This CDR3 has 15 amino acids. Germline lookup yields CDR1 SGHNT and CDR2 YYREEE (reference sequence). Trimming cost V 3 bases and J 0 bases; bases outside gene matches: 0. CDR3 DNA: TGTGCCAGCAGCTGGACTAGCGGGAGCACAGATACGCAGTATTTT. Translating gives CASSWTSGSTDTQYF.

This clone occurred a few times. Other DNA sequences of this sample code for an identical CDR3. The chain combines TRBV9 with TRBJ2-1; 8 nucleotides line up with TRBD2. The germline V gene has CDR1 SGDLS and CDR2 YYNGEE. This CDR3 is 15 amino acids long. Trimming took 4 bases from V and 0 from J; bases not matched to a gene: 3. CDR3 in DNA: TGTGCCAGCAGCCCCAGCGGGAGCTCCTACAATGAGCAGTTCTTC. This gives the protein CASSPSGSSYNEQFF.

The chain carries TRBV4-2 and TRBJ1-2, with D uncertain. The CDR3 length is 13 residues. Germline CDR1 LGHNA, CDR2 YNFKEQ. Trimming took off 1 base at V and 7 bases at J, with 10 bases between the two ends. DNA of the CDR3: TGTGCCAGCAGCCAAGGTACAGCGGTTGGCTACACCTTC. Translated: CASSQGTAVGYTF.

The gene calls are TRBV2 and TRBJ1-5; TRBD1 agrees at 7 bases. The CDR3 totals 15 residues. Trimming cost V 6 bases and J 0 bases; bases outside gene matches: 5. Looked up from germline, CDR1 is SNHLY and CDR2 is FYNNEI. CDR3 in amino acids: CASRVGQDSNQPQHF. As DNA, the CDR3 is TGTGCCAGCAGAGTCGGACAGGATAGCAATCAGCCCCAGCATTTT.

This clone was counted between two and nine times. V is TRBV5-8 and J is TRBJ1-1; 9 positions agree with TRBD1. V was clipped by 4 bases and J by 3 bases; unmatched bases: 13. The CDR3 spans 17 residues. Germline CDR1 SGHTS, CDR2 YDEGEE. The CDR3 here is CASSTVPGQGNYTEAFF. Here the CDR3 DNA reads TGTGCCAGCAGCACAGTCCCGGGACAGGGAAACTACACTGAAGCTTTCTTT.

The table lists this clone with a few counts. J is TRBJ1-6 and V is TRBV10-3, with 7 bases identical to TRBD1. CDR1 is ENHRY and CDR2 is SYGVKD in the germline V gene. The ends lost 8 bases at V and 0 bases at J; junction bases unmatched: 1. CDR3 length: 14 residues. CDR3 DNA sequence: TGTGCCATCGGGGACAGCTCCTATAATTCACCCCTCCACTTT. Its translation: CAIGDSSYNSPLHF.

This clone was counted a single time. The genes are TRBV9 and TRBJ1-1; 7 bases match TRBD1. This CDR3 is built from 16 residues. With 4 bases clipped from V and 0 bases from J, the junction kept 9 bases outside the gene matches. Germline loops: CDR1 SGDLS, CDR2 YYNGEE. CDR3 sequence reads: CASSPSTGLMNTEAFF. The CDR3 DNA follows: TGTGCCAGCAGCCCCTCGACAGGGCTCATGAACACTGAAGCTTTCTTT.

The chain joins TRBV5-6 to TRBJ2-1; TRBD2 matches at 13 bases. Trimming cost V 2 bases and J 2 bases; bases outside gene matches: 4. The CDR3 runs to 17 residues. In germline, CDR1 is SGHDT, CDR2 YYEEEE. The CDR3 DNA follows: TGTGCCAGCAGCTTACTAGCGGGAGGGACGCCCTACAATGAGCAGTTCTTC. Residues: CASSLLAGGTPYNEQFF.

J is TRBJ2-1 and V is TRBV11-2; possible D gene TRBD2, 6 bases. The CDR3 consists of 13 residues. Germline CDR1 reads SGHAT; CDR2 reads FQNNGV. Trimming took 5 bases from V and 10 from J, leaving 15 bases between them. The CDR3 sequence is CASSLLGLAEQFF. The DNA for the CDR3 is TGTGCCAGCAGCCTACTGGGGCTAGCGGAGCAGTTCTTC.

A few counts support this clone. The genes are TRBV29-1 and TRBJ2-2, with D possibly being TRBD2 (6 bases). This CDR3 region has 15 residues. Germline loops: CDR1 SQVTM, CDR2 ANQGSEA. The ends were cut back, 3 bases at V and 4 bases at J, with 15 bases in the middle. CDR3 region: CSVEIRQGGTGELFF. DNA for the CDR3: TGCAGCGTTGAGATACGGCAGGGAGGCACCGGGGAGCTGTTTTTT.

This chain uses TRBV7-2 with TRBJ2-1; D is uncertain. The V end was cut by 5 bases, the J end by 4 bases, with 3 bases between. This CDR3 is 11 amino acids long. Germline loops: CDR1 SGHTA, CDR2 FQGNSA. CDR3 sequence (DNA): TGTGCCAGCAGCCCGTACAATGAGCAGTTCTTC. This translates into CASSPYNEQFF. The variable domain in full, with the rest retrieved from reference TRBV7-2 and TRBJ2-1, is GAGVSQSPSNKVTEKGKDVELRCDPISGHTALYWYRQSLGQGLEFLIYFQGNSAPDKSGLPSDRFSAERTGGSVSTLTIQRTQQEDSAVYLCASSPYNEQFFGPGTRLTVL.

The gene calls are TRBV4-3 and TRBJ2-3; D may be TRBD2 (5 bases). This CDR3 contains 15 residues. CDR1 is LGHNA and CDR2 is YSLEER in the germline V gene. Trimming stripped 0 bases from V and 1 base from J, with 8 bases between. The CDR3 region is CASSQEGVRTDTQYF. In nucleotides, the CDR3 is TGCGCCAGCAGCCAAGAGGGAGTCCGCACAGATACGCAGTATTTT.